This note documents a single T cell receptor beta chain sequence. The sample comes from a study of blood T cell repertoires in COVID-19. In the study's own analysis: For nucleated cells, counts were estimated from reference gene primer amplification. TCRdb's copy holds only in-frame clones and misses some; the assay was immunoSEQ multiplex PCR. The V and J calls and the clone size are those of that table, but D and trimming were determined from the DNA. This table has 30,000 to 45,000 clones, about 91% appearing once. From germline, CDR1 is MNHEY and CDR2 SVGAGI. Trimming removed 11 bases from V and 6 bases from J; junction bases left unmatched: 10. The CDR3 totals 14 residues.

The source is a woman between 65 and 79 years old with active COVID-19. The chain links TRBV6-5 to TRBJ2-2, with 9 bases matching TRBD2. Source material: peripheral blood. CDR3 coding DNA: TGTGCCTTCGATCCGGGACTAGCTCCCGGGGAGCTGTTTTTT. This translates into CAFDPGLAPGELFF.